This entry features one T cell receptor beta chain sequence. This clone came up once. Base qualities are not provided; no much larger clone lies one nucleotide away. Because TCR-alpha and TCR-beta chains were sequenced unpaired, no chain pairing information was available. The immunoSEQ multiplex PCR assay was used to generate TCR libraries, with TCR-beta and/or TCR-alpha/delta assays applied to each sample. The amplified TCR libraries were sequenced using the Illumina high-throughput platform. In the paper's pipeline: Clustering and dimensionality reduction relied on pairwise TCRdist distances among GMM-specific receptors from T cells that were either sorted ex vivo or expanded in vitro. Sequence motifs defined by gene usage and CDR3 content were checked for enrichment by comparing tetramer-positive and tetramer-negative populations. TCRdb obtained this table from immuneACCESS and retained in-frame rearrangements with V and J assigned. These tables miss some clones; where compared with another copy, unresolved V genes account for less than half of the shortfall, and the remainder is unexplained. V and J calls and clone size are as listed in that table; D and trimming were resolved from the DNA. Present in this sample are about 58,000 clones, 88% of which were seen just once. The biggest ten clones account for roughly 22% of the sample.

This specimen comes from a study of T cells in tuberculosis (dated by TCRdb to 2017 to 2018). About the study as a whole: In the study, CD1B tetramers and high-throughput TCR immunosequencing were combined to characterize T cells specific for the mycobacterial lipid antigen glucose monomycolate (GMM). What the authors observed across the whole study: T cells that bind the CD1B-GMM tetramer with low affinity may have been missed by the stringent sort gate.

Thawed, overnight-rested PBMC were stained with GMM-loaded CD1B tetramer, a Live/Dead dye and anti-CD3, then sorted on a FACS Aria II. The CD1B tetramers were loaded with C32 glucose monomycolate that had been purified from Rhodococcus equi. Before cryopreservation, the PBMC later used for tetramer sorting had been depleted of CD14-expressing monocytes as part of a separate study. From each donor, 85,000 to 100,000 tetramer-negative cells were sorted and were analyzed alongside the tetramer-positive cells. GMM-loaded CD1B tetramers were used to sort antigen-specific T cells from a handful of healthy South African adults. Input material: CD1b-GMM tetramer-negative cells sorted from PBMCs. According to the study, the label for this sample's cell subset or site signals: T cells not binding CD1B-GMM tetramer, sorted from same donor. This receptor was obtained from an adult woman with latent tuberculosis.

The CDR3 reads CASMDSGSTMLAKNIQYF. In nucleotides, the sequence is TGTGCCAGTATGGACAGCGGGAGCACCATGCTAGCCAAAAACATTCAGTACTTC. The receptor chain draws on TRBV19 and TRBJ2-4, with TRBD2 identical over 8 junction bases. Looking up the germline V gene (reference sequence) yields CDR1 LNHDA and CDR2 SQIVND. V lost 7 bases and J lost 0 bases, and the count of bases not matched to a germline gene is 14. There are 18 amino acids in the CDR3, from cysteine to phenylalanine inclusive. Only the CDR3 part of the read is kept: 54 bases, read in frame from the first base.